This entry concerns a single T cell receptor beta chain. Its antigen is as yet unknown. Data came from immunoSEQ multiplex PCR; TCRdb stores just in-frame clones and leaves some out. The sample yields more than 40,000 clones, roughly four fifths seen once. This sample was taken from a study of radiotherapy plus CTLA-4 blockade in lung cancer. Findings and limits, study-wide: How blood T cell clones changed early, along with interferon-beta, reportedly forecast response best. TCR clones from tumors expanded in blood after radiotherapy plus ipilimumab.

Germline CDR1 MDHEN, CDR2 SYDVKM. The germline V and J ends were trimmed by 5 bases and 0 bases, with 14 bases remaining between them. The CDR3 is 16 residues long. Ipilimumab-mediated CTLA-4 blockade plus focal radiation was given to patients having chemo-refractory metastatic non-small-cell lung cancer. This receptor was taken from a human donor with non-small cell lung cancer who had a complete response to radiotherapy plus ipilimumab. The source was peripheral blood, collected from a patient treated with radiotherapy plus ipilimumab. This chain links TRBV28 with TRBJ1-3; TRBD1 might be the D (6 bases). CDR3: CASSPADRTSGNTIYF. In DNA, the CDR3 is TGTGCCAGCAGTCCTGCCGACAGGACCTCTGGAAACACCATATATTTT.